The next 28 T cell receptor beta chains were all read from a single sample in a study of blood T cell repertoires in COVID-19. Assay used: immunoSEQ multiplex PCR; TCRdb lists only in-frame clones, some missing. The table shows about 360,000 clones, with 75% to 90% occurring only once. Sequenced sample: peripheral blood. The receptors were gathered from a woman aged 55-69 years with COVID-19, enrolled during active disease.

The chain combines TRBV19 with TRBJ2-3; TRBD1 aligns across 7 bases. Looked up from germline, CDR1 is LNHDA and CDR2 is SQIVND (reference sequence). Trimming at V came to 4 bases and at J to 6 bases, leaving 10 bases not matched to a gene. CDR3 size: 15 residues. The CDR3 loop is CASSTPGQSVDTQYF. The CDR3 DNA sequence: TGTGCCAGTAGTACCCCGGGACAGTCGGTGGATACGCAGTATTTT.

Remarks on this clone: The sample contains more than one DNA sequence encoding this CDR3. The chain links TRBV5-1 to TRBJ2-3; the D gene is possibly TRBD2 (5 bases). Germline values: CDR1 SGHRS, CDR2 YFSETQ. The CDR3 runs 14 residues. Trimming left V 0 bases short and J 5 bases short, with 10 bases between. Written as DNA, the CDR3 is TGCGCCAGCAGCTTGGGGGCGGGCGGAGATACGCAGTATTTT. This gives the protein CASSLGAGGDTQYF.

The chain couples TRBV5-1 to TRBJ2-6; 8 nucleotides align to TRBD1. The V gene end was trimmed by 4 bases and the J gene end by 0 bases; junction bases not matched to a gene: 6. The CDR3 extends over 17 amino acids. Germline CDR1 reads SGHRS; CDR2 reads YFSETQ. CDR3 in DNA: TGCGCCAGCAGCGCAGGACAGGGCCGCTCTGGGGCCAACGTCCTGACTTTC. It specifies CASSAGQGRSGANVLTF.

This chain uses TRBV5-8 with TRBJ2-7, with 7 positions matching TRBD1. V shed 1 base and J 3 bases; nucleotides not matched to a gene: 1. The CDR3 is 13 residues long. Germline assignment: CDR1 SGHTS and CDR2 YDEGEE. The CDR3 protein is CASSLQGDYEQYF. CDR3 bases: TGTGCCAGCAGCTTGCAGGGGGACTACGAGCAGTACTTC.

The chain carries TRBV6-4 and TRBJ2-2; D is possibly TRBD2 (6 bases). V was shortened by 6 bases and J by 3 bases, with 17 bases between the two germline ends. Germline CDR1 MRHNA, CDR2 SNTAGT. The CDR3 is made up of 16 amino acids. As DNA, the CDR3 is TGTGCCAGCAGGATCAGGAGGGGTGTTGACACCGGGGAGCTGTTTTTT. The encoded protein is CASRIRRGVDTGELFF.

V is TRBV19 and J is TRBJ2-7; 7 bases fit TRBD1. Germline V lookup: CDR1 LNHDA, CDR2 SQIVND (reference sequence). Trimming removed 5 bases from V and 2 bases from J; junction bases left unmatched: 6. The CDR3 loop spans 14 amino acids. The CDR3 loop is CASSPGQITYEQYF. The CDR3 bases are TGTGCCAGTAGTCCGGGACAGATCACCTACGAGCAGTACTTC.

V is TRBV7-2 and J is TRBJ1-2, with D possibly being TRBD1 (5 bases). The CDR3 covers 15 residues. V lost 5 bases and J lost 0, with 13 bases in between. Looked up from germline, CDR1 is SGHTA and CDR2 is FQGNSA. The CDR3 loop is CASSPTTVSNYGYTF. CDR3 DNA sequence: TGTGCCAGCAGCCCAACGACAGTTTCTAACTATGGCTACACCTTC.

This rearrangement joins TRBV3-1 (or the pseudogene TRBV3-2) to TRBJ2-3, with 12 bases lining up with TRBD2. The CDR3 length is 17 residues. Losses at the gene ends were 3 bases for V and 5 bases for J; bases not matched to a gene: 9. Germline CDR1 and CDR2: LGHDT and YNNKEL (reference sequence). DNA of the CDR3: TGTGCCAGCAGCCACGGACTAGCGGGGACCTCAGGAGATACGCAGTATTTT. The encoded protein is CASSHGLAGTSGDTQYF.

The chain employs TRBV9 and TRBJ2-5, with D tentatively TRBD2 (6 bases). Deletions cut 1 base from V and 2 bases from J, with 9 bases between. CDR1 and CDR2 from the germline V gene are SGDLS and YYNGEE. The CDR3 runs to 14 residues. The CDR3 nucleotides are TGTGCCAGCAGCGTAAGTGGGGGGCAAGAGACCCAGTACTTC. Amino acids: CASSVSGGQETQYF.

The chain employs TRBV5-5 and TRBJ2-7, with D perhaps TRBD1 (7 bases). V gave up 3 bases and J gave up 1 base, with 11 bases separating them. The CDR3 runs 14 residues. Germline CDR1 SGHKS, CDR2 YYEKEE (reference sequence). The CDR3 loop reads CASSYQGGSYEQYF. CDR3 DNA sequence: TGTGCCAGCAGCTACCAGGGGGGATCCTACGAGCAGTACTTC. The whole variable domain, filled in from reference TRBV5-5 and TRBJ2-7, reads DAGVTQSPTHLIKTRGQQVTLRCSPISGHKSVSWYQQVLGQGPQFIFQYYEKEERGRGNFPDRFSARQFPNYSSELNVNALLLGDSALYLCASSYQGGSYEQYFGPGTRLTVT.

V usage is TRBV13 and J usage is TRBJ1-2; D remains ambiguous. This CDR3 spans 12 amino acids. Trimming shortened V by 0 bases and J by 7 bases, and 6 bases separated the two germline ends. CDR1 is PRHDT, CDR2 FYEKMQ, per germline (reference sequence). The CDR3 DNA is TGTGCCAGCAGCTTAGGCCGGAGTGGCTACACCTTC. The encoded protein is CASSLGRSGYTF.

J is TRBJ1-5 and V is TRBV29-1, with TRBD1 identical over 9 bases. CDR1 SQVTM and CDR2 ANQGSEA come from the germline V gene. Trimming took 3 bases from V and 11 from J; bases not matched to a gene: 2. CDR3 length: 11 residues. CDR3 in amino acids: CSVEGTGTQHF. CDR3 nucleotide sequence: TGCAGCGTTGAGGGGACAGGGACCCAGCATTTT. Full variable domain (missing parts from reference TRBV29-1 and TRBJ1-5): SAVISQKPSRDICQRGTSLTIQCQVDSQVTMMFWYRQQPGQSLTLIATANQGSEATYESGFVIDKFPISRPNLTFSTLTVSNMSPEDSSIYLCSVEGTGTQHFGDGTRLSIL.

This rearrangement joins TRBV2 to TRBJ1-2; D ambiguous. CDR1 and CDR2 from the germline V gene are SNHLY and FYNNEI. V was trimmed by 3 bases and J by 2 bases, leaving 7 bases between them. The CDR3 runs to 13 residues. CDR3 region: CASSDLRNYGYTF. The CDR3 nucleotides are TGTGCCAGCAGTGACCTCAGAAACTATGGCTACACCTTC.

V is TRBV11-2 and J is TRBJ2-7, with 7 bases identical to TRBD1. V shed 1 base and J 4 bases; nucleotides not matched to a gene: 7. From germline, CDR1 is SGHAT and CDR2 FQNNGV. The CDR3 totals 15 residues. In DNA, the CDR3 is TGTGCCAGCAGCTTAGTGGCAGGGGGTGATTACGAGCAGTACTTC. Its translation: CASSLVAGGDYEQYF.

The chain couples TRBV18 to TRBJ1-6; no firm D call. The germline V gene has CDR1 KGHSH and CDR2 LQKENI. Between the trimmed V and J ends, which lost 0 bases and 7 bases, there was a span of 7 bases. CDR3 length: 14 amino acids. Here the CDR3 reads CASSPPTANSPLHF. CDR3 in DNA: TGTGCCAGCTCACCACCTACAGCAAATTCACCCCTCCACTTT. Full variable domain (rest looked up from reference TRBV18 and TRBJ1-6): NAGVMQNPRHLVRRRGQEARLRCSPMKGHSHVYWYRQLPEEGLKFMVYLQKENIIDESGMPKERFSAEFPKEGPSILRIQQVVRGDSAAYFCASSPPTANSPLHFGNGTRLTVT.

V and J are TRBV11-2 and TRBJ1-1; D might be TRBD1 (5 bases). The V and J ends lost 5 bases and 2 bases respectively, with 9 bases between them. The CDR3 contains 13 residues. Germline-derived CDR1 and CDR2 are SGHAT and FQNNGV. The CDR3 sequence is CASSRGLNTEAFF. CDR3 nucleotide sequence: TGTGCCAGCAGCCGGGGACTAAACACTGAAGCTTTCTTT.

This chain joins TRBV15 and TRBJ1-1, with 7 bases lining up with TRBD1. V was pared by 3 bases and J by 1 base, with 2 bases of the junction left unmatched. CDR1 is LNHNV and CDR2 is YYDKDF in the germline V gene (reference sequence). This CDR3 contains 14 residues. The chain's CDR3 is CATSRGDRNTEAFF. DNA for the CDR3: TGTGCCACCAGCAGGGGGGACAGGAACACTGAAGCTTTCTTT.

The J gene is TRBJ1-2, the V gene TRBV5-1; D is undetermined. V lost 0 bases, J lost 6 bases, and 9 bases lay in between. CDR3 length: 13 amino acids. Germline lookup yields CDR1 SGHRS and CDR2 YFSETQ. DNA of the CDR3: TGCGCCAGCAGCTTGGGAGGGATGGATGGCTACACCTTC. Protein sequence: CASSLGGMDGYTF.

This clone turned up a few times. The rearrangement joins TRBV18 to TRBJ1-5; D remains ambiguous. This CDR3 spans 13 amino acids. The V end was cut by 2 bases, the J end by 5 bases, with 7 bases between. Germline lookup yields CDR1 KGHSH and CDR2 LQKENI. CDR3 protein: CASSPYQDQPQHF. CDR3 in DNA: TGTGCCAGCTCACCATACCAGGATCAGCCCCAGCATTTT.

The chain links TRBV3-1 (or the pseudogene TRBV3-2) to TRBJ2-1; maybe TRBD2 (7 bases). Germline CDR1 and CDR2: LGHDT and YNNKEL (reference sequence). This CDR3 contains 15 residues. V lost 6 bases and J lost 0, with 12 bases in between. The chain's CDR3 is CASRVGGASYNEQFF. The CDR3 nucleotides are TGTGCCAGCAGAGTGGGGGGGGCCTCCTACAATGAGCAGTTCTTC.

V and J are TRBV11-2 and TRBJ1-2, with D unresolved. In germline, CDR1 is SGHAT, CDR2 FQNNGV. This CDR3 region has 13 residues. Trimming removed 1 base at V and 3 bases at J, with 6 bases between. This chain's CDR3 is CASSLGRYYGYTF. Here the CDR3 DNA reads TGTGCCAGCAGCTTAGGGCGGTACTATGGCTACACCTTC.

This clone appeared once. The chain carries TRBV30 and TRBJ1-1; possibly TRBD1 for D (6 bases). CDR3 length: 13 amino acids. With 2 bases removed from V and 0 bases from J, the gap between germline ends came to 7 bases. Per the germline V gene, CDR1 is GTSNPN and CDR2 is SVGIG (reference sequence). The CDR3: CAWSRQVNTEAFF. CDR3 DNA: TGTGCCTGGAGTAGACAGGTGAACACTGAAGCTTTCTTT. The full variable domain, rest sourced from reference TRBV30 and TRBJ1-1, is SQTIHQWPATLVQPVGSPLSLECTVEGTSNPNLYWYRQAAGRGLQLLFYSVGIGQISSEVPQNLSASRPQDRQFILSSKKLLLSDSGFYLCAWSRQVNTEAFFGQGTRLTVV.

This sequence joins TRBV10-3 and TRBJ1-4; 7 nucleotides agree with TRBD1. This CDR3 is built from 15 residues. Germline-derived CDR1 and CDR2 are ENHRY and SYGVKD. V shed 5 bases, J shed 4 bases, and the junction held 7 bases outside the gene matches. In DNA form, the CDR3 reads TGTGCCATCAGTTTTGGACAGGAGAATAATGAAAAACTGTTTTTT. Encoded protein: CAISFGQENNEKLFF.

The chain has TRBV6-5 and TRBJ2-3, with 13 bases matching TRBD2. Germline assignment: CDR1 MNHEY and CDR2 SVGAGI. There are 15 residues in the CDR3. The V and J ends lost 3 bases and 7 bases, in that order; junction bases with no gene match: 4. The CDR3 region is CASSYTSGGANTQYF. The CDR3 region has the DNA TGTGCCAGCAGTTATACTAGCGGGGGGGCAAATACGCAGTATTTT.

The genes are TRBV3-1 (or the pseudogene TRBV3-2) and TRBJ2-7; possible D gene TRBD1, 6 bases. CDR1 and CDR2 (germline): LGHDT, YNNKEL (reference sequence). The CDR3 totals 15 residues. V was cut by 2 bases and J by 0 bases, with 11 bases left in between. In nucleotides, the CDR3 is TGTGCCAGCAGCCAATCCGGGACATACTCCTACGAGCAGTACTTC. Its protein is CASSQSGTYSYEQYF.

The gene calls are TRBV3-1 (or the pseudogene TRBV3-2) and TRBJ1-1; no reliable D call. CDR3 length equals 13 residues. CDR1 and CDR2 (germline): LGHDT, YNNKEL (reference sequence). Trimming shortened V by 3 bases and J by 2 bases, and 7 bases separated the two germline ends. The CDR3 loop is CASSHHTNTEAFF. Here the CDR3 DNA reads TGTGCCAGCAGCCACCACACCAACACTGAAGCTTTCTTT.

The chain carries TRBV7-9 and TRBJ2-3; 8 nucleotides align to TRBD2. The CDR3 length is 17 residues. In germline, CDR1 is SEHNR, CDR2 FQNEAQ (reference sequence). Trimming at V came to 5 bases and at J to 3 bases, leaving 13 bases not matched to a gene. The CDR3 loop reads CASSPIITGGATDTQYF. The CDR3 DNA follows: TGTGCCAGCAGCCCGATTATCACCGGGGGGGCGACAGATACGCAGTATTTT.

This clone was detected only once. The chain joins TRBV7-8 to TRBJ1-2; TRBD1 agrees at 11 bases. The CDR3 is 15 residues long. The germline CDR1 and CDR2 sequences are SGHVS and FQNEAQ. V lost 5 bases, J lost 2 bases, and 4 bases stayed unmatched. The CDR3 here is CASSAGQGANYGYTF. DNA for the CDR3: TGTGCCAGCAGCGCCGGACAGGGGGCGAACTATGGCTACACCTTC.